Listed below are T cell receptor beta chains from one sample, sequenced in a study of blood T cells in healthy people across ages. One entry per CDR3 protein results from TCRdb running MiXCR on the 5' RACE reads. The sample records 1.5 million to 1.8 million distinct CDR3 sequences, approximately 43% being singletons. Sequencing was performed on blood. These receptors were collected from a woman in her late teens or twenties in good health. Each CDR3 is given with its conserved first and last residue. A D gene is named only where the DNA matches it firmly. For some rows the clone size is stated as once, few or many, or as a class when expanded; others skip it.

length	V	size	D	J	DNA	CDR3
16	TRBV6-6	-	-	TRBJ2-3	TGTGCCAGCGGGCGCGCGGGGGACAAAAGCACAGATGCGCAGTATTTT	CASGRAGDKSTDAQYF
12	TRBV20-1	-	-	TRBJ1-2	TGCAGTGCCGGACGGGAGGACTATGGCTACACCTTC	CSAGREDYGYTF
14	TRBV20-1	-	TRBD1	TRBJ2-7	TGCAGTGCTAACCGGGACAGGAGCTCCTACGAGCAGTACTTC	CSANRDRSSYEQYF
11	TRBV25-1	few	-	TRBJ2-1	TGTGCCAGCAGTGAAGGTTGGAGGCAGTTCTTC	CASSEGWRQFF
13	TRBV12-3/TRBV12-4	once	TRBD1	TRBJ1-2	TGTGCCAGCAGCCTACAGGGGGCCCATGGCTACACCTTC	CASSLQGAHGYTF
13	TRBV6-1	-	TRBD1	TRBJ2-5	TGTGCCAGCAAGGGACAGGGGTTGGAGACCCAGTACTTC	CASKGQGLETQYF
13	TRBV18	-	-	TRBJ1-6	TGTGCCAGCTCATCCGACAGGACTTCACCCCTCCACTTT	CASSSDRTSPLHF
16	TRBV18	few	-	TRBJ2-6	TGTGCCAGCTCATCTCTACTGGTCTCTGGGGCCAACGTCCTGACTTTC	CASSSLLVSGANVLTF
15	TRBV21-1	few	-	TRBJ1-5	TGTGCCAGCAACTCAGAGAACGAGTGGAGACGGCCCCAGCATTTT	CASNSENEWRRPQHF
15	TRBV7-2	-	TRBD1	TRBJ1-2	TGTGCCAGCAGCTTAGATGCAGGGGGATCTCGTGGCTACACCTTC	CASSLDAGGSRGYTF
16	TRBV7-2	-	-	TRBJ2-1	TGTGCCAGCAGATTAGTAGGGGGGGAGGGGAGCAATGAGCAGTTCTTC	CASRLVGGEGSNEQFF
16	TRBV5-1	-	-	TRBJ2-6	TGCGCCAGCAGCTTACAGGTAGCCTCTGGGGCCAACGTCCTGACTTTC	CASSLQVASGANVLTF
11	TRBV3-1	few	-	TRBJ2-5	TGTGCCAGCAGCCAATTAGAGGCCCAGTACTTC	CASSQLEAQYF
16	TRBV12-3/TRBV12-4	few	TRBD1	TRBJ2-2	TGTGCCAGCAGTTCCGGACAGGAGTGGCGTCCCGGGGAGCTGTTTTTT	CASSSGQEWRPGELFF
15	TRBV7-6	few	-	TRBJ1-1	TGTGCCAGCAGCCCTGATCGGCACCTCTCCACTGAAGCTTTCTTT	CASSPDRHLSTEAFF
15	TRBV12-3/TRBV12-4	many	TRBD1	TRBJ2-7	TGTGCCAGCAGTTTAGGGCAGGGGGTCGCCTACGAGCAGTACTTC	CASSLGQGVAYEQYF
15	TRBV9	few	TRBD1	TRBJ1-1	TGTGCCAGCAGCTCTCGACAGGGGAAGAACACTGAAGCTTTCTTT	CASSSRQGKNTEAFF
11	TRBV20-1	few	-	TRBJ2-6	TGCAGTGCTGGGCCGGCCAACGTCCTGACTTTC	CSAGPANVLTF
14	TRBV18	-	TRBD1	TRBJ1-2	TGTGCCAGCTCACCACCGACAGGGCGCTATGGCTACACCTTC	CASSPPTGRYGYTF
15	TRBV5-1	-	-	TRBJ1-1	TGCGCCAGCAGCTTGACCGGACCCGTCTTTACTGAAGCTTTCTTT	CASSLTGPVFTEAFF
17	TRBV6-1	-	TRBD2	TRBJ2-1	TGTGCCAGCAGCTCCCGGGGACTAGCGGGAGTGAAGAATGAGCAGTTCTTC	CASSSRGLAGVKNEQFF
13	TRBV20-1	few	TRBD1	TRBJ1-1	TGCAGTGTTTCTGGACAGGGCCACACTGAAGCTTTCTTT	CSVSGQGHTEAFF
13	TRBV6-5	few	-	TRBJ1-6	TGTGCCAGCAGTTACGTCGGTGGTTCACCCCTCCACTTT	CASSYVGGSPLHF
15	TRBV20-1	-	TRBD1	TRBJ2-5	TGCAGTGCTCGATCGCTCAGGACAGGGTTAGAGACCCAGTACTTC	CSARSLRTGLETQYF
16	TRBV5-1	-	-	TRBJ1-1	TGCGCCAGCAGCTTGGGGGCCGGGCGGATGAACACTGAAGCTTTCTTT	CASSLGAGRMNTEAFF
15	TRBV4-1	-	-	TRBJ1-2	TGCGCCAGCAGCCAAGTACTCAGCGGGAACTATGGCTACACCTTC	CASSQVLSGNYGYTF
16	TRBV4-2	-	-	TRBJ1-5	TGTGCCAGCAGCCGGGAGGTATCAGGACTCGGTCAGCCCCAGCATTTT	CASSREVSGLGQPQHF
13	TRBV5-1	once	-	TRBJ2-1	TGCGCCAGCGGCTTGGAACAGGGAAGCGAGCAGTTCTTC	CASGLEQGSEQFF
15	TRBV7-2	-	-	TRBJ1-2	TGTGCCAGCAGCCCTCGAGAAGGGGGTTTCTCTGGCTACACCTTC	CASSPREGGFSGYTF
14	TRBV5-1	-	-	TRBJ1-1	TGCGCCAGCAGCTTGGTGGGGGGTGACTCTGAAGCTTTCTTT	CASSLVGGDSEAFF
14	TRBV12-3/TRBV12-4	many	-	TRBJ2-5	TGTGCCAGCAGTTTGCGGGGAGGCGAGGAGACCCAGTACTTC	CASSLRGGEETQYF
15	TRBV2	-	-	TRBJ1-2	TGTGCCAGCAGTGAACGCCGGGACTATGTGGAGGGCTACACCTTC	CASSERRDYVEGYTF
15	TRBV7-2	-	TRBD2	TRBJ2-1	TGTGCCAGCAGCGCGGGCCGGACTAGCGGGAGGGGGCAGTTCTTC	CASSAGRTSGRGQFF
15	TRBV24-1	-	-	TRBJ2-3	TGTGCCACCAGTGATCTCGGAGCCGGCATAGATACGCAGTATTTT	CATSDLGAGIDTQYF
16	TRBV7-9	-	-	TRBJ1-1	TGTGCCAGCAGCCCGCTGGGGGGCGAGGGTTCCACTGAAGCTTTCTTT	CASSPLGGEGSTEAFF
14	TRBV20-1	many	-	TRBJ2-1	TGCAGTGCTAGTGGAGGGAGCTCCTACAATGAGCAGTTCTTC	CSASGGSSYNEQFF
15	TRBV11-2	few	-	TRBJ1-1	TGTGCCAGCAGCTTTGAATTTCAGGGGAACACTGAAGCTTTCTTT	CASSFEFQGNTEAFF
11	TRBV6-6	-	-	TRBJ2-7	TGTGCCAGCAGTTACTCGAATGACGTTCACTTC	CASSYSNDVHF
15	TRBV28	few	-	TRBJ2-3	TGTGCCAGCAGTTTGAGCGGGTTGGGCACAGATACGCAGTATTTT	CASSLSGLGTDTQYF
13	TRBV20-1	-	-	TRBJ2-7	TGCAGTGCGACCACCGGGAGCTACAATGAGCAGTACTTC	CSATTGSYNEQYF
17	TRBV7-8	once	-	TRBJ2-1	TGTGCCAGCAGCTTGGGTACTAGAGTAAGCTCCTACAATGAGCAGTTCTTC	CASSLGTRVSSYNEQFF
15	TRBV3-1	-	TRBD1	TRBJ1-2	TGTGCCAGCAGCCCCCGGGACAGGGACAACTATGGCTACACCTTC	CASSPRDRDNYGYTF
14	TRBV2	few	-	TRBJ2-5	TGTGCCAGCAGTGAAGCGAACAGTCAAGAGACCCAGTACTTC	CASSEANSQETQYF
13	TRBV5-6	once	-	TRBJ2-5	TGTGCCAGCAGCACAACAGTCCAAGGGACCCAGTACTTC	CASSTTVQGTQYF
17	TRBV10-3	few	TRBD2	TRBJ2-1	TGTGCCATCAGTGAGTCGGCCCTAGCGGGAGTATTGGATGAGCAGTTCTTC	CAISESALAGVLDEQFF
16	TRBV19	-	-	TRBJ2-3	TGTGCCAGTAGTATCGGGTCTAGCGCTTATACAGATACGCAGTATTTT	CASSIGSSAYTDTQYF
12	TRBV20-1	-	-	TRBJ1-4	TGCAGTGCTAGCGAGGTTAATGAAAAACTGTTTTTT	CSASEVNEKLFF